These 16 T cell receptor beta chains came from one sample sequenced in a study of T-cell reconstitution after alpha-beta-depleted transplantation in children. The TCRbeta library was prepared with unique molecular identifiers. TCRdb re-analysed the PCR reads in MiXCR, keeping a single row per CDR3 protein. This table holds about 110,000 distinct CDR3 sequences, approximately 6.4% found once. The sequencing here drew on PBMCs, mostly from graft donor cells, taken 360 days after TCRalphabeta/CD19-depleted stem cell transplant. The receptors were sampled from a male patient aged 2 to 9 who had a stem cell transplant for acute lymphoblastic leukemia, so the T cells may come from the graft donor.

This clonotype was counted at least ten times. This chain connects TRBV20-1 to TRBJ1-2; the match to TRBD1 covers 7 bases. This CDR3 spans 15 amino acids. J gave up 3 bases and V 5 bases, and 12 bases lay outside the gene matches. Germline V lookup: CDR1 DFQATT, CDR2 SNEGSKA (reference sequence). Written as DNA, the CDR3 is TGCAGTGCTCCCCGCTACAGGGGAATCGACTATGGCTACACCTTC. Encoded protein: CSAPRYRGIDYGYTF.

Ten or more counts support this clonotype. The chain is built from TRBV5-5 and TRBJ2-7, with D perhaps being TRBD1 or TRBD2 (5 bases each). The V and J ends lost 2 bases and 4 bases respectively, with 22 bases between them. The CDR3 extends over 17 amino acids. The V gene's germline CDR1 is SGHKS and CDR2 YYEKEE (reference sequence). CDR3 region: CASSFLFKGPSRYEQYF. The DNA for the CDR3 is TGTGCCAGCAGCTTCCTCTTTAAGGGACCCAGTAGGTACGAGCAGTACTTC.

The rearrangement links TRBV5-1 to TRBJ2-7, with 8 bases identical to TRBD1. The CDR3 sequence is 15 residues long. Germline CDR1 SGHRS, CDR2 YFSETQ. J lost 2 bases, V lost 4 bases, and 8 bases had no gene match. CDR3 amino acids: CASSPGWGQAYEQYF. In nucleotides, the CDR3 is TGCGCCAGCAGCCCCGGTTGGGGACAGGCCTACGAGCAGTACTTC.

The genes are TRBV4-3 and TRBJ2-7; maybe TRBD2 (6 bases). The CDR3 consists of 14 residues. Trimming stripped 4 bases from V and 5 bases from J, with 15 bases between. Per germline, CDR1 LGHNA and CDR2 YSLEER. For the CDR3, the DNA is TGCGCCAGCAGCCCAATTGGCGGGGCCCACGAGCAGTACTTC. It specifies CASSPIGGAHEQYF.

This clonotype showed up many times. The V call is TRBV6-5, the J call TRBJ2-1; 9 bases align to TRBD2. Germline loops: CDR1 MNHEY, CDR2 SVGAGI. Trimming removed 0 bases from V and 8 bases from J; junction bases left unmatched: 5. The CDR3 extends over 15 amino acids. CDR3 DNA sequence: TGTGCCAGCAGTTACTCGGCGGGAGGGCGAGATGAGCAGTTCTTC. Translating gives CASSYSAGGRDEQFF.

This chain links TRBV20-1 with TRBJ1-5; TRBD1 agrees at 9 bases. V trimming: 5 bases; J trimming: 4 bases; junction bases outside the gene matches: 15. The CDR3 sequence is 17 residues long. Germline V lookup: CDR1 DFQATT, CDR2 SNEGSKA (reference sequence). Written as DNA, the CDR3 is TGCAGTGCTTTACCGGGACAGGGCCGGAGGGGTAATCAGCCCCAGCATTTT. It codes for CSALPGQGRRGNQPQHF.

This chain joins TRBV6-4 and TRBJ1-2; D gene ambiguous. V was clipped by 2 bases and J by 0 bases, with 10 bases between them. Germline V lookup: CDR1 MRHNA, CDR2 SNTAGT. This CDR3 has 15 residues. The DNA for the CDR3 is TGTGCCAGCAGTGACGGCGTTATAGCTAACTATGGCTACACCTTC. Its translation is CASSDGVIANYGYTF.

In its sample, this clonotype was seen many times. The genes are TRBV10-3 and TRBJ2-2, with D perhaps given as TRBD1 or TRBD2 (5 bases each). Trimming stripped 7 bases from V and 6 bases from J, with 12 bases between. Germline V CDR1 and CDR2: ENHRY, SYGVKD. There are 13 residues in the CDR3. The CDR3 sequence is CAINGDQPGELFF. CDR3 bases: TGTGCCATCAATGGGGACCAACCCGGGGAGCTGTTTTTT.

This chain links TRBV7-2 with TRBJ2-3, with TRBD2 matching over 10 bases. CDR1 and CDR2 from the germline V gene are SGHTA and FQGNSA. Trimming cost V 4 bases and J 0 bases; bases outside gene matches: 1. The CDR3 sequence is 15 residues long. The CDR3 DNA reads TGTGCCAGCAGCTGGGGACTAGCGAGCACAGATACGCAGTATTTT. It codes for CASSWGLASTDTQYF.

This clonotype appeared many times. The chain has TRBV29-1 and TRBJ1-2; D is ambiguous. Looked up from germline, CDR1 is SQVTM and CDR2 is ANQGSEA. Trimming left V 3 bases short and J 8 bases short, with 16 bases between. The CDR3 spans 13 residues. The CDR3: CSVDPQDLYGYTF. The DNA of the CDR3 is TGCAGCGTTGATCCCCAGGACTTATACGGCTACACCTTC.

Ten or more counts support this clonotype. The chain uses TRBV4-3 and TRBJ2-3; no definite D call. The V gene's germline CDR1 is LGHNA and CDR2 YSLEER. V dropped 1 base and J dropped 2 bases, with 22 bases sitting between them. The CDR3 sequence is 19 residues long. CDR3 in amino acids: CASSQVPLGGRSYTDTQYF. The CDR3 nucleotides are TGCGCCAGCAGCCAAGTCCCTTTAGGCGGCCGGTCCTACACAGATACGCAGTATTTT.

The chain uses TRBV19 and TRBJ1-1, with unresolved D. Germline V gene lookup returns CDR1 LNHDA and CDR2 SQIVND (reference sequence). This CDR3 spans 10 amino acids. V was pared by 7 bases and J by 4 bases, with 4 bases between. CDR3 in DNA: TGTGCCAGTAAGGGCACTGAAGCTTTCTTT. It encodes CASKGTEAFF.

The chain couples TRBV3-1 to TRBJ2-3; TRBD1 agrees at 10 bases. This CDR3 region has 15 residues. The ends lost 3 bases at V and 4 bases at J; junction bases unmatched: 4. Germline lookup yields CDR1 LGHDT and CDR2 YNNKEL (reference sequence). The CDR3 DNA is TGTGCCAGCAGCCACCGGGACAGGGGTGCAGATACGCAGTATTTT. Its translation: CASSHRDRGADTQYF.

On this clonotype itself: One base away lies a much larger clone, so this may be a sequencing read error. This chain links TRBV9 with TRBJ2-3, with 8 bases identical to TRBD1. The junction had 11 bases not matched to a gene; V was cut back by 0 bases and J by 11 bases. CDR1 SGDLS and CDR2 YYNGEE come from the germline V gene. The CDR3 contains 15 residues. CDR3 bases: TGTGCCAGCAGCGTAGAGGTACAGGGGGAAAAAATGCAGTATTTT. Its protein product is CASSVEVQGEKMQYF.

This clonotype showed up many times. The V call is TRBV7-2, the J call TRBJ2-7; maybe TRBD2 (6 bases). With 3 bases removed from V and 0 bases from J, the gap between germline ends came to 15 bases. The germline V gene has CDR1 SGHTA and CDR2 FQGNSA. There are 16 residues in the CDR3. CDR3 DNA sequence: TGTGCCAGCAGCTTCCAGATAGCGGAGAGCTCCTACGAGCAGTACTTC. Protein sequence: CASSFQIAESSYEQYF.

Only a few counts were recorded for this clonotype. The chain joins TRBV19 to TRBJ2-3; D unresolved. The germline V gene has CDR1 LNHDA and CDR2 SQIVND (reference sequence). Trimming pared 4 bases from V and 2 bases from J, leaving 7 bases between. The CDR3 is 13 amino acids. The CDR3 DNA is TGTGCCAGTAGTACCCCGGCCACAGATACGCAGTATTTT. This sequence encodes CASSTPATDTQYF.